One and the same sample provided the 17 T cell receptor beta chains below, sequenced in a study of blood T cell repertoires in COVID-19. Clones were sequenced by immunoSEQ multiplex PCR, and TCRdb holds only the in-frame ones, with some missing. This sample has around 230,000 clones, with approximately 84% found just once. Material for sequencing was peripheral blood. The receptor set was obtained from a woman older than 75 with acute or convalescent COVID-19.

The rearrangement uses TRBV5-1 and TRBJ2-2, with D perhaps matching TRBD2 (6 bases). The CDR3 loop spans 15 amino acids. V was clipped by 2 bases and J by 5 bases, with 13 bases between them. The germline V gene has CDR1 SGHRS and CDR2 YFSETQ. This CDR3 is CASSFGGVETGELFF. The CDR3, as DNA: TGCGCCAGCAGCTTTGGAGGGGTAGAAACCGGGGAGCTGTTTTTT.

The rearrangement uses TRBV10-1 and TRBJ2-1; D is perhaps TRBD2 (6 bases). From germline, CDR1 is WNHNN and CDR2 SYGVQD (reference sequence). The CDR3 contains 13 residues. V was trimmed by 2 bases and J by 5 bases, leaving 7 bases between them. Here the CDR3 DNA reads TGCGCCAGCAGTGAGCGGGGGAACAATGAGCAGTTCTTC. This translates into CASSERGNNEQFF.

The chain links TRBV12-3 or TRBV12-4 to TRBJ1-2, with a possible D match to TRBD1 (6 bases). Trimming left V 5 bases short and J 7 bases short, with 11 bases between. The CDR3 spans 12 residues. The DNA for the CDR3 is TGTGCCAGCAGTGTACAGGGTAGTGGCTACACCTTC. This gives the protein CASSVQGSGYTF.

The V call is TRBV7-2, the J call TRBJ2-7; D is ambiguous. V lost 1 base and J lost 4, with 17 bases in between. This CDR3 spans 16 amino acids. Germline CDR1 and CDR2: SGHTA and FQGNSA. Written as DNA, the CDR3 is TGTGCCAGCAGCTTAGAACCCCTAGATACTTTATACGAGCAGTACTTC. This sequence encodes CASSLEPLDTLYEQYF.

The chain combines TRBV19 with TRBJ2-7; the match to TRBD2 covers 11 bases. Germline V lookup: CDR1 LNHDA, CDR2 SQIVND (reference sequence). The V segment lost 3 bases and the J segment 2 bases; nucleotides outside the gene matches: 0. CDR3 size: 14 residues. The CDR3 region has the DNA TGTGCCAGTAGTATTAGCGGGAGGGCCTACGAGCAGTACTTC. It translates to CASSISGRAYEQYF.

The genes are TRBV29-1 and TRBJ2-5; D perhaps matches TRBD2 (7 bases). Trimming shortened V by 3 bases and J by 5 bases, and 10 bases separated the two germline ends. Per germline, CDR1 SQVTM and CDR2 ANQGSEA. The CDR3 runs 12 residues. In nucleotides, the CDR3 is TGCAGCGTTGACGGGGGGCGGGAGACCCAGTACTTC. It encodes CSVDGGRETQYF.

The CDR3 DNA follows: TGTGCCAGCAGCACGGGACAGGTCGAGCAGTACTTC. Encoded protein: CASSTGQVEQYF. V is TRBV28 and J is TRBJ2-7, with 8 bases aligning to TRBD1. This CDR3 has 12 residues. CDR1 and CDR2 from the germline V gene are MDHEN and SYDVKM. The junction had 4 bases not matched to a gene; V was cut back by 6 bases and J by 6 bases.

J is TRBJ1-5 and V is TRBV30; D is unresolved. V lost 3 bases, J lost 0 bases, and 12 bases lay in between. Germline loops: CDR1 GTSNPN, CDR2 SVGIG (reference sequence). The CDR3 sequence is 15 residues long. CDR3 sequence: CAWSGVWDSNQPQHF. The CDR3 nucleotides are TGTGCCTGGAGCGGGGTTTGGGATAGCAATCAGCCCCAGCATTTT.

The chain recombines TRBV3-1 (or the pseudogene TRBV3-2) with TRBJ2-1, with unresolved D. V lost 0 bases, J lost 0 bases, and 6 bases lay in between. The CDR3 has 15 residues. CDR1 and CDR2 (germline): LGHDT, YNNKEL (reference sequence). Written as DNA, the CDR3 is TGTGCCAGCAGCCAAGATTGGGCCTCCTACAATGAGCAGTTCTTC. Protein product: CASSQDWASYNEQFF.

The chain carries TRBV12-2 and TRBJ1-1; no check of the table's D call, TRBD1, against the DNA was made. TRBV12-2 is flagged as a pseudogene. This CDR3 region has 17 residues. The CDR3 reads CASRSRDRGRVNTEAFF. CDR3 DNA: TGTGCAAGTCGCTCAAGAGACAGGGGTAGGGTAAACACTGAAGCTTTCTTT.

This chain uses TRBV11-3 with TRBJ2-7, with 10 positions matching TRBD1. The V and J ends lost 5 bases and 5 bases, in that order; junction bases with no gene match: 6. CDR1 is SGHNT and CDR2 is YENEEA in the germline V gene. The CDR3 runs 14 residues. The CDR3 loop is CASSRQGARNEQYF. As DNA, the CDR3 is TGTGCCAGCAGCCGACAGGGGGCGAGGAACGAGCAGTACTTC.

V gene TRBV29-1 combines with J gene TRBJ1-5; TRBD1 matches 7 bases. From germline, CDR1 is SQVTM and CDR2 ANQGSEA. This CDR3 region has 13 residues. V was clipped by 4 bases and J by 4 bases; unmatched bases: 4. The CDR3 bases are TGCAGCGTTGCTACAGGGGTGAATCAGCCCCAGCATTTT. Protein sequence: CSVATGVNQPQHF.

The CDR3: CASSLGLSGWETQYF. For the CDR3, the DNA is TGTGCCAGCAGCTTGGGTTTGTCGGGTTGGGAGACCCAGTACTTC. The chain carries TRBV5-4 and TRBJ2-5; unclear D gene. Trimming left V 0 bases short and J 5 bases short, with 14 bases between. Germline V gene sequence: CDR1 SGHNT, CDR2 YYREEE (reference sequence). This CDR3 spans 15 amino acids.

The chain couples TRBV2 to TRBJ1-5, with TRBD1 matching 7 bases. The CDR3 consists of 15 residues. V shed 1 base and J 7 bases; nucleotides not matched to a gene: 7. The germline gives CDR1 SNHLY, CDR2 FYNNEI. CDR3 in amino acids: CASSEDRGFGQPQHF. The CDR3 DNA reads as TGTGCCAGCAGTGAAGACAGGGGATTCGGGCAGCCCCAGCATTTT.

This sequence joins TRBV4-2 and TRBJ2-1, with 11 bases identical to TRBD2. From germline, CDR1 is LGHNA and CDR2 YNFKEQ. Trimming took 3 bases from V and 4 from J; bases not matched to a gene: 5. The CDR3 covers 16 residues. The CDR3 loop is CASSHPLAGGYNEQFF. The CDR3, as DNA: TGTGCCAGCAGCCACCCCCTAGCGGGGGGATACAATGAGCAGTTCTTC.

This chain connects TRBV14 to TRBJ2-7, with a possible D match to TRBD2 (5 bases). The CDR3 extends over 11 amino acids. V was clipped by 3 bases and J by 10 bases, with 10 bases between them. The germline CDR1 and CDR2 sequences are SGHDN and FVKESK. The CDR3 DNA follows: TGTGCCAGCAGCCAGTGGAGGTACCAGTACTTC. This gives the protein CASSQWRYQYF.

This rearrangement joins TRBV7-8 to TRBJ1-1; D is unclear. Germline lookup yields CDR1 SGHVS and CDR2 FQNEAQ. The germline V and J ends were trimmed by 6 bases and 0 bases, with 14 bases remaining between them. This CDR3 has 15 amino acids. CDR3 sequence reads: CASRLGSEVNTEAFF. DNA of the CDR3: TGTGCCAGCAGGTTGGGGTCGGAGGTGAACACTGAAGCTTTCTTT.